Shown below are 21 T cell receptor beta chains from a single sample sequenced in a study of post-analysis software for immune sequencing data. TCR beta cDNA libraries had unique molecular identifiers. TCRdb re-derived calls from the PCR reads in MiXCR, one entry per CDR3 protein. The sample carries roughly 870,000 distinct CDR3 sequences, around 50% recorded once. These TCRs' antigens remain unknown. Points from the study as a whole: In patients, TRBV5-6, TRBV5-1 and TRBV20-1 belonged to five TRBV segments found more frequently than in controls.

Material: blood. The receptors were gathered from a girl aged 10-17 years with multiple sclerosis.

This clonotype was observed a single time. The chain employs TRBV27 and TRBJ2-3; TRBD1 agrees at 7 bases. Germline V gene sequence: CDR1 MNHEY, CDR2 SMNVEV (reference sequence). This CDR3 spans 18 amino acids. V lost 6 bases to trimming and J lost 2 bases; unmatched junction nucleotides: 17. DNA of the CDR3: TGTGCCAGCAGACACCACCGACAGGGTCTAGGGTACACAGATACGCAGTATTTT. It encodes CASRHHRQGLGYTDTQYF.

The V call is TRBV29-1, the J call TRBJ2-1; D gene unclear. Germline V gene sequence: CDR1 SQVTM, CDR2 ANQGSEA. This CDR3 is built from 10 residues. V gave up 7 bases and J gave up 5 bases, with 6 bases separating them. The CDR3 is CSAGDNEQFF. The CDR3 DNA is TGCAGCGCTGGGGACAATGAGCAGTTCTTC.

The CDR3 protein is CASNLIRGTSGYEQYF. In DNA, the CDR3 is TGTGCCAGCAACCTAATCCGTGGGACTAGCGGTTACGAGCAGTACTTC. The V and J genes are TRBV11-2 and TRBJ2-7; 11 bases line up with TRBD2. CDR1 is SGHAT, CDR2 FQNNGV, per germline. The CDR3 contains 16 residues. The trim removed 7 bases at V and 4 bases at J, leaving 12 bases unmatched.

This clonotype has just a few counts. This sequence joins TRBV5-1 and TRBJ1-1; D remains unclear. Trimming stripped 5 bases from V and 10 bases from J, with 12 bases between. The CDR3 runs 11 residues. The germline CDR1 and CDR2 sequences are SGHRS and YFSETQ. The CDR3 sequence is CASSYDGVAFF. In nucleotides, the CDR3 is TGCGCCAGCAGTTATGACGGTGTAGCTTTCTTT. The full variable domain, in which reference TRBV5-1 and TRBJ1-1 provide the parts outside the CDR3, is KAGVTQTPRYLIKTRGQQVTLSCSPISGHRSVSWYQQTPGQGLQFLFEYFSETQRNKGNFPGRFSGRQFSNSRSEMNVSTLELGDSALYLCASSYDGVAFFGQGTRLTVV.

The J gene is TRBJ2-7, the V gene TRBV7-6, with TRBD1 as a possible D gene (6 bases). The CDR3 has 15 amino acids. The V end lost 7 bases, the J end lost 2 bases, and 18 bases lay between the germline ends. Germline values: CDR1 SGHVS, CDR2 FNYEAQ. CDR3 nucleotide sequence: TGTGCCAGCATCCCTGGGAGCAGGGGCCCCTACGAGCAGTACTTC. Translating gives CASIPGSRGPYEQYF.

V gene TRBV7-9 combines with J gene TRBJ1-2; D perhaps matches TRBD1 (5 bases). Trimming took 5 bases from V and 3 from J, leaving 13 bases between them. Germline V gives CDR1 SEHNR, CDR2 FQNEAQ (reference sequence). CDR3 length equals 14 residues. DNA for the CDR3: TGTGCCAGCAGCCCGGACACGAAGGACTATGGCTACACCTTC. Encoded protein: CASSPDTKDYGYTF.

This chain connects TRBV12-3 or TRBV12-4 to TRBJ1-5; no definite D call. V gave up 5 bases and J gave up 9 bases, with 11 bases separating them. This CDR3 is 12 amino acids long. This CDR3 reads CASSPGPSPQHF. DNA for the CDR3: TGTGCCAGCAGTCCCGGTCCTTCGCCCCAGCATTTT.

The CDR3 DNA reads TGTGCCAGCAGCCAAGATCTCGGTTACAGCCGGGCGGGAGATACGCAGTATTTT. Amino acid sequence: CASSQDLGYSRAGDTQYF. The chain couples TRBV14 to TRBJ2-3; tentative D call: TRBD2 (5 bases). Germline assignment: CDR1 SGHDN and CDR2 FVKESK. The CDR3 sequence is 18 residues long. The V gene lost 0 bases and the J gene lost 5 bases, with 21 bases spanning the gap.

In this sample, this clonotype turned up a few times. This rearrangement joins TRBV7-9 to TRBJ1-1; D is possibly TRBD1 (6 bases). Trimming shortened V by 4 bases and J by 9 bases, and 18 bases separated the two germline ends. CDR1 and CDR2 from the germline V gene are SEHNR and FQNEAQ (reference sequence). The CDR3 runs to 14 residues. The CDR3 DNA reads TGTGCCAGCAGCTCCTCGGGGGGGCGGGGGAAAGCTTTCTTT. Its translation is CASSSSGGRGKAFF.

This chain joins TRBV29-1 and TRBJ2-4, with 9 bases aligning to TRBD2. TRBJ2-5 matches the DNA end more closely, so the J call is doubtful. In germline, CDR1 is SQVTM, CDR2 ANQGSEA. This CDR3 has 14 amino acids. The CDR3 region has the DNA TGCAGCGCCCGAGCGGGGGGCCTCCAAGAGACCCAGTACTTC. Residues: CSARAGGLQETQYF.

This clonotype was observed a few times. V and J are TRBV3-1 and TRBJ1-2, with 8 bases identical to TRBD1. The V and J ends lost 2 bases and 7 bases, in that order; junction bases with no gene match: 9. The CDR3 sequence is 15 residues long. In germline, CDR1 is LGHDT, CDR2 YNNKEL (reference sequence). The CDR3 nucleotides read TGTGCCAGCAGCCAACCTGGACAGGGCCCGGGTGGCTACACCTTC. Protein: CASSQPGQGPGGYTF.

V and J are TRBV7-6 and TRBJ2-1, with TRBD2 matching 7 bases. V lost 1 base to trimming and J lost 0 bases; unmatched junction nucleotides: 6. CDR3 length equals 17 residues. Germline V gives CDR1 SGHVS, CDR2 FNYEAQ. The CDR3 spells CASSLGAAGASYNEQFF. Here the CDR3 DNA reads TGTGCCAGCAGCTTAGGGGCTGCGGGAGCCTCCTACAATGAGCAGTTCTTC.

The chain is built from TRBV20-1 and TRBJ1-1; TRBD1 aligns across 9 bases. Germline V gives CDR1 DFQATT, CDR2 SNEGSKA (reference sequence). V was pared by 5 bases and J by 4 bases, with 11 bases of the junction left unmatched. The CDR3 spans 15 residues. Written as DNA, the CDR3 is TGCAGTGCTCAGGGTGGGACAGGGTTTGGCACTGAAGCTTTCTTT. This encodes CSAQGGTGFGTEAFF.

The chain is built from TRBV20-1 and TRBJ2-7, with D perhaps TRBD1 (6 bases). Germline values: CDR1 DFQATT, CDR2 SNEGSKA (reference sequence). Trimming took off 5 bases at V and 6 bases at J, with 14 bases between the two ends. CDR3 length: 12 amino acids. CDR3 amino acids: CSAATGFPEQYF. The CDR3 coding sequence is TGCAGTGCTGCGACAGGTTTCCCCGAGCAGTACTTC.

This chain joins TRBV29-1 and TRBJ2-1; D may be TRBD1 (6 bases). The CDR3 runs to 14 residues. Trimming stripped 6 bases from V and 8 bases from J, with 20 bases between. From germline, CDR1 is SQVTM and CDR2 ANQGSEA. The CDR3 DNA reads as TGCAGCGTCGAAAGCCCAGGGGATTTCTATGAGCAGTTCTTC. Encoded protein: CSVESPGDFYEQFF.

This chain connects TRBV5-1 to TRBJ2-1; D is possibly TRBD2 (5 bases). The germline V gene encodes CDR1 SGHRS and CDR2 YFSETQ. V gave up 0 bases and J gave up 7 bases, with 11 bases separating them. This CDR3 spans 14 amino acids. The CDR3: CASSLGPGSNEQFF. CDR3 DNA sequence: TGCGCCAGCAGCTTGGGTCCGGGGTCGAATGAGCAGTTCTTC. The entire variable domain, with the rest obtained from reference TRBV5-1 and TRBJ2-1, is as follows: KAGVTQTPRYLIKTRGQQVTLSCSPISGHRSVSWYQQTPGQGLQFLFEYFSETQRNKGNFPGRFSGRQFSNSRSEMNVSTLELGDSALYLCASSLGPGSNEQFFGPGTRLTVL.

The chain employs TRBV7-3 and TRBJ2-7, with 7 bases identical to TRBD1. The germline gives CDR1 SGHTA, CDR2 FQGTGA. With V trimmed by 1 base and J by 2 bases, 8 bases remained unmatched. The CDR3 covers 16 residues. CDR3 amino acids: CASSLIRMTGPYEQYF. CDR3 sequence (DNA): TGTGCCAGCAGCTTAATTAGAATGACAGGGCCCTACGAGCAGTACTTC. Combining the CDR3 with reference TRBV7-3 and TRBJ2-7 gives the whole variable domain GAGVSQTPSNKVTEKGKYVELRCDPISGHTALYWYRQSLGQGPEFLIYFQGTGAADDSGLPNDRFFAVRPEGSVSTLKIQRTERGDSAVYLCASSLIRMTGPYEQYFGPGTRLTVT.

The rearrangement links TRBV15 to TRBJ2-5; no definite D call. Germline values: CDR1 LNHNV, CDR2 YYDKDF (reference sequence). Deletions cut 2 bases from V and 7 bases from J, with 8 bases between. This CDR3 has 12 amino acids. This chain's CDR3 is CATSRPVGTQYF. The CDR3 DNA sequence: TGTGCCACCAGCAGACCCGTTGGGACCCAGTACTTC.

The rearrangement joins TRBV20-1 to TRBJ2-1; 8 nucleotides align to TRBD2. CDR3 length equals 14 residues. The germline gives CDR1 DFQATT, CDR2 SNEGSKA (reference sequence). After removal of 5 bases from V and 7 bases from J, the junction contained 10 bases not matched to a gene. DNA of the CDR3: TGCAGTGCTGGGGACTTAGCGGGACGGAATGAGCAGTTCTTC. As protein: CSAGDLAGRNEQFF.

This clonotype was observed a handful of times. The rearrangement links TRBV29-1 to TRBJ2-7, with TRBD1 matching 9 bases. Trimming cost V 6 bases and J 6 bases; bases outside gene matches: 12. CDR3 size: 14 residues. Germline V gives CDR1 SQVTM, CDR2 ANQGSEA. CDR3 region: CSVRSGTGSVEQYF. The CDR3 nucleotides are TGCAGCGTCCGCTCCGGGACAGGGTCCGTCGAGCAGTACTTC.

The V and J genes are TRBV27 and TRBJ2-7, with D possibly being TRBD1 (5 bases). This CDR3 has 13 amino acids. Germline-derived CDR1 and CDR2 are MNHEY and SMNVEV (reference sequence). Trimming removed 2 bases from V and 7 bases from J, with 12 bases in between. The CDR3 DNA follows: TGTGCCAGCAGTTTAAGGGGCGGTGGGGAGCAGTACTTC. Translation: CASSLRGGGEQYF.